A selection of T cell receptor beta chains follows, all from one sample in a study of beta chain features in type 1 diabetes. Here immunoSEQ multiplex PCR was the method, and the copy in TCRdb shows in-frame clones only, minus some. This sample has 330,000 or so clones; around an eighth occur once, and the top ten carry about 0.01%. Sequenced: naive CD4+ T cells from blood. The receptor set was obtained from a woman aged 18-29 years with type 1 diabetes. Each CDR3 is given with its conserved first and last residue. Fields, in order: J gene, V gene, CDR3 protein.

J: TRBJ1-3
V: TRBV7-9
CDR3: CASSIKRQDGNTIYF

J: TRBJ1-1
V: TRBV20-1
CDR3: CSASTREAFF

J: TRBJ2-3
V: TRBV6-5
CDR3: CASSYDRGTDTQYF

J: TRBJ1-2
V: TRBV29-1
CDR3: CSAEENYGYTF

J: TRBJ2-7
V: TRBV4-2
CDR3: CASSRTGGRYEQYF

J: TRBJ2-3
V: TRBV9
CDR3: CASSVGGSGRTDTQYF

J: TRBJ2-1
V: TRBV28
CDR3: CASTRTSGRNEQFF

J: TRBJ2-7
V: TRBV9
CDR3: CASSKAGGPGEQYF

J: TRBJ2-7
V: TRBV7-2
CDR3: CASSLAGLGSGEQYF

J: TRBJ1-2
V: TRBV5-4
CDR3: CASSLAFRQGDYTF

J: TRBJ2-7
V: TRBV5-1
CDR3: CASSRDYEQYF

J: TRBJ1-1
V: TRBV5-4
CDR3: CASSLFSGASEAFF

J: TRBJ1-1
V: TRBV5-1
CDR3: CASTSAGVSTEAFF

J: TRBJ2-1
V: TRBV5-1
CDR3: CASSLEDRSYNEQFF

J: TRBJ1-2
V: TRBV7-9
CDR3: CASSIETGAYFYGYTF

J: TRBJ1-5
V: TRBV18
CDR3: CASSSSGQMNQPQHF

J: TRBJ1-3
V: TRBV30
CDR3: CAWRSIGNTIYF

J: TRBJ2-1
V: TRBV29-1
CDR3: CSVAGTGDSLAYNEQFF

J: TRBJ2-7
V: TRBV7-2
CDR3: CASSPRQGSYEQYF

J: TRBJ2-3
V: TRBV25-1
CDR3: CASRDTGNADTQYF

J: TRBJ2-5
V: TRBV29-1
CDR3: CSACRGEGWSQYF

J: TRBJ1-2
V: TRBV18
CDR3: CASSLRGYGYTF

J: TRBJ2-7
V: TRBV5-1
CDR3: CASSLLAGRDEQYF

J: TRBJ2-3
V: TRBV10-3
CDR3: CAISDGLADTDTQYF

J: TRBJ1-2
V: TRBV7-2
CDR3: CASSYYRVEGGYTF

J: TRBJ1-2
V: TRBV4-3
CDR3: CASSLSEGDYGYTF

J: TRBJ2-5
V: TRBV18
CDR3: CASSPPGQGETQYF

J: TRBJ2-7
V: TRBV7-8
CDR3: CASSLVTGEYEQYF

J: TRBJ1-1
V: TRBV14
CDR3: CASSSFTEAFF

J: TRBJ1-5
V: TRBV28
CDR3: CASTPGGNQPQHF

J: TRBJ2-7
V: TRBV7-3
CDR3: CASSAGLAAPYEQYF

J: TRBJ2-3
V: TRBV29-1
CDR3: CSVLHGGTDTQYF

J: TRBJ2-5
V: TRBV7-2
CDR3: CASNVAGLAGETQYF

J: TRBJ2-1
V: TRBV9
CDR3: CASSVGAKPEFF

J: TRBJ1-1
V: TRBV4-3
CDR3: CASSQVAGENTEAFF

J: TRBJ1-2
V: TRBV5-4
CDR3: CASNTGKRGYTF

J: TRBJ2-4
V: TRBV18
CDR3: CASSPGQVEAKNIQYF

J: TRBJ2-7
V: TRBV28
CDR3: CASSSFSGSYEQYF

J: TRBJ2-1
V: TRBV6-6
CDR3: CASTRQGYNEQFF

J: TRBJ1-1
V: TRBV14
CDR3: CASSQRDYSGQETEAFF

J: TRBJ2-7
V: TRBV2
CDR3: CASSYGRAQLEQYF

J: TRBJ2-1
V: TRBV28
CDR3: CASSFPGSNEQFF

J: TRBJ1-1
V: TRBV29-1
CDR3: CSVEDRENTEAFF

J: TRBJ1-2
V: TRBV2
CDR3: CASSEYNYGYTF

J: TRBJ2-3
V: TRBV11-2
CDR3: CASSSGLAPDTQYF

J: TRBJ1-5
V: TRBV6-6
CDR3: CASSYSADQPQHF

J: TRBJ1-5
V: TRBV7-2
CDR3: CASSLVGPGQGSQPQHF

J: TRBJ1-2
V: TRBV18
CDR3: CASSSSAGGKEGYTF

J: TRBJ2-7
V: TRBV6-6
CDR3: CASSYLGQNYEQYF

J: TRBJ2-1
V: TRBV2
CDR3: CASSGLLAGVAIEFF

J: TRBJ2-1
V: TRBV18
CDR3: CASSPSSSPRGGEQFF

J: TRBJ2-1
V: TRBV9
CDR3: CASSVSGRGPYNEQFF

J: TRBJ2-7
V: TRBV7-2
CDR3: CASSTRRQVIAYEQYF

J: TRBJ2-7
V: TRBV7-3
CDR3: CASSLTAIGGKQYF

J: TRBJ2-2
V: TRBV9
CDR3: CASSGQAGGITGELFF

J: TRBJ2-2
V: TRBV5-1
CDR3: CASSPGTRSTGELFF